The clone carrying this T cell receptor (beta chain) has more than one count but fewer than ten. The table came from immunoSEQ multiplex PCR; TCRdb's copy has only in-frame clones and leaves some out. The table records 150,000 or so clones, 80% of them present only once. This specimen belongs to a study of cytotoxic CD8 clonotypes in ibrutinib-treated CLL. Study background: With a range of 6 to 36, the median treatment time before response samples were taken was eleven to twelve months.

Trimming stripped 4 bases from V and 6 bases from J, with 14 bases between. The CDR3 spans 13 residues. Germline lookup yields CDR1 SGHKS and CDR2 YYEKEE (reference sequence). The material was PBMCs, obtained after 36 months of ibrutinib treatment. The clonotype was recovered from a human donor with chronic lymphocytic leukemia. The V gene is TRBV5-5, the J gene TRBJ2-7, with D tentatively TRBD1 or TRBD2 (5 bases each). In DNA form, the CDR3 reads TGTGCCAGCAGCCTGAGGGGAGTGCTCGAGCAGTACTTC. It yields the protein CASSLRGVLEQYF.